Each of the 28 T cell receptor beta chains below was sequenced from the same sample in a study of somatic mutations in cytotoxic T cells in rheumatoid arthritis. Produced via immunoSEQ multiplex PCR; TCRdb's table is partial and in-frame only. Found here are 15,000 to 20,000 clones, roughly 87% of them singletons; the top ten hold about 9.6%. Sequencing was performed on CD8+ T cells sorted from blood. These receptors came from an adult with rheumatoid arthritis.

The V call is TRBV7-9, the J call TRBJ2-5; D remains ambiguous. The CDR3 consists of 14 residues. V gave up 7 bases and J gave up 1 base, with 13 bases separating them. Germline values: CDR1 SEHNR, CDR2 FQNEAQ (reference sequence). The CDR3, as DNA: TGTGCCAGCAATCCCACGACGGTCCAAGAGACCCAGTACTTC. Translation gives CASNPTTVQETQYF.

This clone was observed a few times. The chain uses TRBV2 and TRBJ1-1, with D possibly TRBD1 on 5 matching bases. V lost 6 bases and J 0 bases, leaving 8 bases between the germline ends. This CDR3 spans 13 amino acids. Germline V gene data show CDR1 as SNHLY and CDR2 as FYNNEI. The CDR3 region is CASRSGLNTEAFF. CDR3 DNA: TGTGCCAGCAGGTCGGGGCTGAACACTGAAGCTTTCTTT.

V usage is TRBV6-4 and J usage is TRBJ1-1; D gene uncertain. CDR3 size: 12 residues. Germline V gene sequence: CDR1 MRHNA, CDR2 SNTAGT. V shed 6 bases and J shed 8 bases, with 13 bases lying between them. CDR3 nucleotide sequence: TGTGCCAGCAGAGGGCCGGGTACCGAAGCTTTCTTT. Translated, it gives CASRGPGTEAFF.

This rearrangement joins TRBV15 to TRBJ2-5; D ambiguous. Trimming took 4 bases from V and 3 from J, leaving 9 bases between them. Germline CDR1 LNHNV, CDR2 YYDKDF (reference sequence). CDR3 length equals 13 residues. In DNA form, the CDR3 reads TGTGCCACCAGCACAGACGAAAAAGAGACCCAGTACTTC. Its protein is CATSTDEKETQYF.

The chain couples TRBV7-9 to TRBJ2-3, with TRBD2 matching 12 bases. The junction had 4 bases not matched to a gene; V was cut back by 4 bases and J by 2 bases. The CDR3 is 16 residues long. Germline CDR1 is SEHNR and CDR2 is FQNEAQ (reference sequence). The CDR3 loop is CASSWTSGTLTDTQYF. The CDR3 DNA reads TGTGCCAGCAGCTGGACTAGCGGGACCCTCACAGATACGCAGTATTTT. Variable domain in full (rest from reference TRBV7-9 and TRBJ2-3): DTGVSQNPRHKITKRGQNVTFRCDPISEHNRLYWYRQTLGQGPEFLTYFQNEAQLEKSRLLSDRFSAERPKGSFSTLEIQRTEQGDSAMYLCASSWTSGTLTDTQYFGPGTRLTVL.

This chain links TRBV7-9 with TRBJ1-2, with D tentatively TRBD1 (6 bases). From germline, CDR1 is SEHNR and CDR2 FQNEAQ (reference sequence). This CDR3 spans 16 amino acids. The ends were cut back, 6 bases at V and 4 bases at J, with 21 bases in the middle. The CDR3 DNA reads TGTGCCAGCAGACCTTCAATACAGACAGGCAGCTATGGCTACACCTTC. Translating it yields CASRPSIQTGSYGYTF.

This clone was detected once. This rearrangement joins TRBV10-2 to TRBJ1-2, with D possibly matching TRBD1 (6 bases). The ends were cut back, 2 bases at V and 1 base at J, with 11 bases in the middle. The CDR3 is made up of 15 amino acids. CDR1 is WSHSY, CDR2 SAAADI, per germline. CDR3 sequence (DNA): TGCGCCAGCAGTGAGAGGCAGGGGCGTAACTATGGCTACACCTTC. Protein product: CASSERQGRNYGYTF.

The chain is built from TRBV9 and TRBJ2-5; unclear D gene. The CDR3 contains 15 residues. V lost 4 bases, J lost 1 base, and 14 bases lay in between. CDR1 is SGDLS, CDR2 YYNGEE, per germline. The DNA of the CDR3 is TGTGCCAGCAGCCTTCGGGCGACATTCCAAGAGACCCAGTACTTC. Its translation: CASSLRATFQETQYF.

J is TRBJ1-1 and V is TRBV7-6, with D possibly being TRBD1 (5 bases). Trimming removed 0 bases from V and 1 base from J, with 9 bases in between. Per the germline V gene, CDR1 is SGHVS and CDR2 is FNYEAQ. The CDR3 has 15 amino acids. CDR3: CASSLAAGQNTEAFF. Written as DNA, the CDR3 is TGTGCCAGCAGCTTAGCTGCGGGGCAGAACACTGAAGCTTTCTTT.

This chain's CDR3 is CASSLKNEKLFF. CDR3 sequence (DNA): TGTGCCAGCAGCCTAAAAAATGAAAAACTGTTTTTT. The chain combines TRBV11-2 with TRBJ1-4; D is unclear. Germline CDR1 reads SGHAT; CDR2 reads FQNNGV. CDR3 size: 12 residues. Trimming left V 5 bases short and J 5 bases short, with 6 bases between.

The genes are TRBV9 and TRBJ1-2; D gene unclear. The CDR3 loop spans 14 amino acids. V shed 0 bases and J shed 8 bases, with 14 bases lying between them. Germline CDR1 and CDR2: SGDLS and YYNGEE. The CDR3 here is CASSVAYGNWGYTF. In DNA form, the CDR3 reads TGTGCCAGCAGCGTAGCATACGGAAATTGGGGCTACACCTTC.

The gene calls are TRBV9 and TRBJ1-2, with 7 bases identical to TRBD1. Trimming took 0 bases from V and 4 from J; bases not matched to a gene: 12. The CDR3 has 17 amino acids. Germline CDR1 reads SGDLS; CDR2 reads YYNGEE. The DNA for the CDR3 is TGTGCCAGCAGCGTAGATCTGTTTGAGGGGGCGGCCTATGGCTACACCTTC. Protein: CASSVDLFEGAAYGYTF.

V and J are TRBV6-5 and TRBJ1-4; D is possibly TRBD1 (5 bases). CDR1 MNHEY and CDR2 SVGAGI come from the germline V gene. The CDR3 contains 12 residues. Trimming left V 7 bases short and J 6 bases short, with 9 bases between. The CDR3: CASTSGDEKLFF. Written as DNA, the CDR3 is TGTGCCAGCACCTCGGGGGATGAAAAACTGTTTTTT.

This clone was found once. The chain couples TRBV11-1 to TRBJ2-1, with D perhaps matching TRBD1 or TRBD2 (5 bases each). Trimming left V 4 bases short and J 9 bases short, with 13 bases between. The CDR3 spans 13 residues. CDR1 is SGHAT, CDR2 FQDESV, per germline (reference sequence). The CDR3 sequence: CASSSGPLGEQFF. CDR3 nucleotides: TGTGCCAGCAGCTCGGGACCTCTGGGTGAGCAGTTCTTC.

The chain employs TRBV27 and TRBJ1-2; 7 bases are a match to TRBD1. Trimming removed 10 bases from V and 4 bases from J; junction bases left unmatched: 12. The CDR3 covers 14 residues. The germline gives CDR1 MNHEY, CDR2 SMNVEV (reference sequence). In DNA form, the CDR3 reads TGTGCCACCCTGCCCCGGGACAGCAGCTATGGCTACACCTTC. It codes for CATLPRDSSYGYTF.

V gene TRBV27 combines with J gene TRBJ1-6; D is uncertain. This CDR3 comprises 15 residues. V was pared by 2 bases and J by 0 bases, with 5 bases between. Per germline, CDR1 MNHEY and CDR2 SMNVEV (reference sequence). The CDR3 sequence: CASSLGSSYNSPLHF. CDR3 nucleotide sequence: TGTGCCAGCAGTTTAGGCAGCTCCTATAATTCACCCCTCCACTTT.

The chain joins TRBV4-2 to TRBJ1-6; 11 bases match TRBD1. The trim removed 4 bases at V and 6 bases at J, leaving 8 bases unmatched. Per germline, CDR1 LGHNA and CDR2 YNFKEQ. The length of the CDR3 is 17 residues. The DNA of the CDR3 is TGTGCCAGCAGCCCGATAGGGACAGGGGGAATTAATTCACCCCTCCACTTT. Amino acids: CASSPIGTGGINSPLHF.

The rearrangement links TRBV9 to TRBJ1-5, with a weak D call TRBD1 (5 bases). Germline V lookup: CDR1 SGDLS, CDR2 YYNGEE. V was shortened by 3 bases and J by 2 bases, with 12 bases between the two germline ends. The CDR3 extends over 15 amino acids. CDR3 sequence reads: CASSGDVGGNQPQHF. CDR3 in DNA: TGTGCCAGCAGCGGAGACGTGGGGGGCAATCAGCCCCAGCATTTT.

The chain uses TRBV7-2 and TRBJ2-7; D may be TRBD1 (5 bases). The length of the CDR3 is 14 residues. The germline V gene has CDR1 SGHTA and CDR2 FQGNSA. Trimming left V 0 bases short and J 2 bases short, with 8 bases between. Written as DNA, the CDR3 is TGTGCCAGCAGCTTAGCGGACAAAGCCTACGAGCAGTACTTC. This codes for CASSLADKAYEQYF.

This chain joins TRBV12-5 and TRBJ1-5, with 9 bases matching TRBD1. The V gene end was trimmed by 1 base and the J gene end by 1 base; junction bases not matched to a gene: 5. CDR3 size: 17 residues. The germline V gene encodes CDR1 LGHNT and CDR2 FRNRAP. CDR3 nucleotide sequence: TGTGCTAGTGGTTTGGCCACGGACAGGGGAAGCAATCAGCCCCAGCATTTT. This gives the protein CASGLATDRGSNQPQHF. The whole variable domain, remainder taken from reference TRBV12-5 and TRBJ1-5, is DARVTQTPRHKVTEMGQEVTMRCQPILGHNTVFWYRQTMMQGLELLAYFRNRAPLDDSGMPKDRFSAEMPDATLATLKIQPSEPRDSAVYFCASGLATDRGSNQPQHFGDGTRLSIL.

The J gene is TRBJ2-1, the V gene TRBV11-2; D perhaps matches TRBD2 (7 bases). Germline values: CDR1 SGHAT, CDR2 FQNNGV. The CDR3 contains 11 residues. The V and J ends lost 5 bases and 16 bases respectively, with 15 bases between them. Here the CDR3 reads CASSRGGEFFF. The CDR3 DNA follows: TGTGCCAGCAGCAGAGGGGGGGAGTTTTTCTTC.

V and J are TRBV9 and TRBJ1-2; perhaps TRBD1 as D (5 bases). CDR3 length: 14 residues. Germline V gene data show CDR1 as SGDLS and CDR2 as YYNGEE. The V and J ends lost 2 bases and 0 bases respectively, with 8 bases between them. CDR3 coding DNA: TGTGCCAGCAGCGTCGCAGGGCCTAACTATGGCTACACCTTC. Translated, it gives CASSVAGPNYGYTF.

J is TRBJ2-1 and V is TRBV5-1, with 9 bases that match TRBD2. V dropped 0 bases and J dropped 4; count of bases not matched to a gene: 2. CDR3 length equals 15 residues. Germline values: CDR1 SGHRS, CDR2 YFSETQ. CDR3 DNA sequence: TGCGCCAGCAGCTTGGCCAGCGGGGGGTACAATGAGCAGTTCTTC. It encodes CASSLASGGYNEQFF.

The CDR3 sequence is CASSEIKMVSNQPQHF. As DNA, the CDR3 is TGCGCCAGCAGTGAGATCAAGATGGTAAGCAATCAGCCCCAGCATTTT. The chain recombines TRBV10-2 with TRBJ1-5, with no clear D. The germline V gene encodes CDR1 WSHSY and CDR2 SAAADI. The CDR3 is 16 amino acids. Trimming shortened V by 2 bases and J by 1 base, and 12 bases separated the two germline ends.

This chain uses TRBV7-9 with TRBJ2-2; 10 nucleotides align to TRBD1. J was trimmed by 6 bases and V by 5 bases; bases with no gene match: 9. CDR1 SEHNR and CDR2 FQNEAQ come from the germline V gene (reference sequence). The CDR3 extends over 16 amino acids. CDR3 sequence reads: CASSIPGQGNSGELFF. CDR3 DNA: TGTGCCAGCAGCATACCGGGACAGGGGAATTCCGGGGAGCTGTTTTTT. The full variable domain, rest sourced from reference TRBV7-9 and TRBJ2-2, is DTGVSQNPRHKITKRGQNVTFRCDPISEHNRLYWYRQTLGQGPEFLTYFQNEAQLEKSRLLSDRFSAERPKGSFSTLEIQRTEQGDSAMYLCASSIPGQGNSGELFFGEGSRLTVL.

CDR3 DNA sequence: TGTGCCAGCGGAGAGGGGTTCCTCTCCTACGAGCAGTACTTC. Encoded protein: CASGEGFLSYEQYF. The V and J genes are TRBV28 and TRBJ2-7; D tentatively fits TRBD1 or TRBD2 (5 bases each). The length of the CDR3 is 14 residues. The V end was cut by 8 bases, the J end by 0 bases, with 14 bases between. Germline loops: CDR1 MDHEN, CDR2 SYDVKM. Together with reference TRBV28 and TRBJ2-7, the CDR3 gives the full variable domain: DVKVTQSSRYLVKRTGEKVFLECVQDMDHENMFWYRQDPGLGLRLIYFSYDVKMKEKGDIPEGYSVSREKKERFSLILESASTNQTSMYLCASGEGFLSYEQYFGPGTRLTVT.

This clone was observed a handful of times. The chain carries TRBV4-2 and TRBJ1-5; D not certain. The germline V and J ends were trimmed by 1 base and 5 bases, with 9 bases remaining between them. The germline V gene encodes CDR1 LGHNA and CDR2 YNFKEQ. The length of the CDR3 is 14 residues. Written as DNA, the CDR3 is TGTGCCAGCAGCCAAGTAGGCACAGATCAGCCCCAGCATTTT. It is translated as CASSQVGTDQPQHF.

The table lists this clone with a few counts. The gene calls are TRBV7-9 and TRBJ2-7, with D perhaps TRBD2 (5 bases). Germline CDR1 SEHNR, CDR2 FQNEAQ (reference sequence). This CDR3 contains 15 residues. Trimming shortened V by 8 bases and J by 6 bases, and 23 bases separated the two germline ends. As DNA, the CDR3 is TGTGCCAGCGAACCTCGAGGCGGGCTAGCAGGCGAGCAGTACTTC. Translation gives CASEPRGGLAGEQYF.